This record concerns one T cell receptor (beta chain) sequence. Its antigen is undetermined. Trimming removed 6 bases from V and 7 bases from J; junction bases left unmatched: 8. The CDR3 loop spans 14 amino acids. Germline loops: CDR1 MNHEY, CDR2 SVGAGI. Clones were read by immunoSEQ multiplex PCR, and TCRdb kept only the in-frame ones, dropping some. The sample lists some 20,000 clones; about 90% were seen once. This entry belongs to a study of T cells after posttransplantation cyclophosphamide. Busulfan-fludarabine conditioning, marrow transplant, and cyclophosphamide on days +3 and +4 were administered. Findings and limits, study-wide: Donor CD8+ memory clones often dominated recipient blood repertoires at later times.

The sequenced sample was PBMCs, obtained after allogeneic stem cell transplant with posttransplant cyclophosphamide. The chain uses TRBV6-5 and TRBJ1-4; 7 bases align to TRBD1. The sequence was collected from a female patient aged 40-50 years who received an allogeneic stem cell transplant from a related donor, was CMV-positive, and had no GVHD. The T cells may partly be graft donor cells. The CDR3: CASSPSRGSEKLFF. DNA for the CDR3: TGTGCCAGCAGCCCCAGCAGGGGGAGTGAAAAACTGTTTTTT.